Listed here are 13 T cell receptor beta chains from one sample, sequenced in a study of T cells in Graves' hyperthyroidism and ophthalmopathy. Researchers took RNA transcripts and amplified the TCR beta CDR3 regions from them. First-round RT-PCR targeting the TCR CDR3 was performed with the HTBI primer set. MiXCR, applied by TCRdb to the multiplex PCR reads, yields one record per CDR3 protein. Of 300,000 to 500,000 distinct CDR3 sequences listed, under 15% were seen once; the top ten hold approximately 29%. Sequencing was carried out using blood. The receptor source for this set is a woman in her twenties or thirties with Graves' hyperthyroidism.

The J gene is TRBJ2-2, the V gene TRBV3-1; D could derive from TRBD1 or TRBD2 (5 bases each). CDR1 is LGHDT, CDR2 YNNKEL, per germline (reference sequence). There are 14 residues in the CDR3. V lost 4 bases and J lost 8, with 14 bases in between. In nucleotides, the CDR3 is TGTGCCAGCAGCCCCTGGGACGGAAGGGGGGAGCTGTTTTTT. As protein: CASSPWDGRGELFF.

This clonotype has at least ten counts. The chain links TRBV20-1 to TRBJ1-1, with TRBD1 identical over 8 bases. CDR3 length: 13 residues. The J segment lost 1 base and the V segment lost 6 bases, leaving 4 bases of the junction unmatched. Per the germline V gene, CDR1 is DFQATT and CDR2 is SNEGSKA (reference sequence). The chain's CDR3 is CSARQGPNTEAFF. The CDR3 DNA reads TGCAGTGCCAGACAGGGGCCGAACACTGAAGCTTTCTTT.

In this sample, this clonotype turned up many times. The chain couples TRBV20-1 to TRBJ2-1; 7 bases are shared with TRBD2. The CDR3 contains 14 residues. CDR1 is DFQATT, CDR2 SNEGSKA, per germline (reference sequence). Trimming removed 2 bases from V and 3 bases from J; junction bases left unmatched: 4. The CDR3 here is CSARNLADYNEQFF. The CDR3 DNA follows: TGCAGTGCTAGAAACCTAGCGGACTACAATGAGCAGTTCTTC.

The rearrangement joins TRBV7-9 to TRBJ2-5; the match to TRBD2 covers 10 bases. Trimming removed 1 base from V and 11 bases from J; junction bases left unmatched: 4. Germline CDR1 is SEHNR and CDR2 is FQNEAQ (reference sequence). CDR3 length equals 13 residues. CDR3 sequence (DNA): TGTGCCAGCAGCTTAGAACTAGCGGGATATCAGTACTTC. Translated, it gives CASSLELAGYQYF.

This clonotype has a count of ten or more. The rearrangement uses TRBV20-1 and TRBJ2-5; no clear D gene. The CDR3 contains 13 residues. Per the germline V gene, CDR1 is DFQATT and CDR2 is SNEGSKA (reference sequence). V lost 6 bases, J lost 5 bases, and 16 bases lay in between. CDR3 nucleotides: TGCAGTGCCCCTCCCGGCATCTCGGAGACCCAGTACTTC. Translated, it gives CSAPPGISETQYF.

The rearrangement links TRBV20-1 to TRBJ2-1, with TRBD2 matching over 10 bases. With V trimmed by 2 bases and J by 3 bases, 7 bases remained unmatched. The CDR3 totals 16 residues. From germline, CDR1 is DFQATT and CDR2 SNEGSKA (reference sequence). CDR3 residues: CSARYRASGSYNEQFF. The CDR3, as DNA: TGCAGTGCTAGATATAGAGCTAGCGGGAGCTACAATGAGCAGTTCTTC.

This clonotype came up a few times. The chain links TRBV4-1 to TRBJ2-5, with TRBD1 matching over 9 bases. The CDR3 runs to 19 residues. Looked up from germline, CDR1 is MGHRA and CDR2 is YSYEKL. V dropped 1 base and J dropped 5; count of bases not matched to a gene: 17. The CDR3 DNA follows: TGCGCCAGCAGCCAAGCCGTAATCACAGGGGGCGCGTTCCAGGAGACCCAGTACTTC. It is translated as CASSQAVITGGAFQETQYF.

The CDR3 DNA sequence: TGTGCCAGCAGCTTAGCAAGGAGGGTGAATGAAAAACTGTTTTTT. Amino acids: CASSLARRVNEKLFF. The chain has TRBV7-9 and TRBJ1-4; D is unclear. Germline CDR1 is SEHNR and CDR2 is FQNEAQ (reference sequence). This CDR3 spans 15 amino acids. Between the trimmed V and J ends, which lost 0 bases and 5 bases, there was a span of 10 bases.

The chain links TRBV5-1 to TRBJ1-1; TRBD1 matches 10 bases. The CDR3 covers 15 residues. The J segment lost 3 bases and the V segment lost 2 bases, leaving 4 bases of the junction unmatched. Germline CDR1 is SGHRS and CDR2 is YFSETQ. The CDR3 reads CASSFRQGADTEAFF. CDR3 DNA sequence: TGCGCCAGCAGCTTCCGACAGGGGGCGGACACTGAAGCTTTCTTT.

This clonotype was found a few times. The V gene is TRBV9, the J gene TRBJ1-2; 8 bases fit TRBD1. Trimming cost V 2 bases and J 4 bases; bases outside gene matches: 4. The CDR3 has 14 residues. Germline V gives CDR1 SGDLS, CDR2 YYNGEE. In nucleotides, the CDR3 is TGTGCCAGCAGCGTGGCCGGACAGGGCTATGGCTACACCTTC. Its translation: CASSVAGQGYGYTF.

This clonotype was detected a few times. The chain recombines TRBV12-3 or TRBV12-4 with TRBJ2-5; D is perhaps TRBD1 or TRBD2 (5 bases each). With 3 bases removed from V and 9 bases from J, the gap between germline ends came to 11 bases. The CDR3 totals 12 residues. The CDR3 DNA is TGTGCCAGCAGTTTTGGTCGAGGGGCCCAGTACTTC. Translation: CASSFGRGAQYF.

In its sample, this clonotype was seen many times. The chain has TRBV7-2 and TRBJ2-7, with TRBD1 as a possible D gene (6 bases). The length of the CDR3 is 14 residues. Germline V gene lookup returns CDR1 SGHTA and CDR2 FQGNSA. Trimming shortened V by 2 bases and J by 7 bases, and 15 bases separated the two germline ends. The CDR3 spells CASSLMGAGGEQYF. DNA for the CDR3: TGTGCCAGCAGCTTAATGGGGGCGGGTGGTGAGCAGTACTTC.

This clonotype was detected a few times. J is TRBJ2-7 and V is TRBV7-9; D gene unclear. Germline V gene sequence: CDR1 SEHNR, CDR2 FQNEAQ (reference sequence). With 7 bases removed from V and 5 bases from J, the gap between germline ends came to 15 bases. The CDR3 spans 13 residues. The CDR3 DNA sequence: TGTGCCAGCATCGGGTCGCCCAAGAACGAGCAGTACTTC. It codes for CASIGSPKNEQYF.